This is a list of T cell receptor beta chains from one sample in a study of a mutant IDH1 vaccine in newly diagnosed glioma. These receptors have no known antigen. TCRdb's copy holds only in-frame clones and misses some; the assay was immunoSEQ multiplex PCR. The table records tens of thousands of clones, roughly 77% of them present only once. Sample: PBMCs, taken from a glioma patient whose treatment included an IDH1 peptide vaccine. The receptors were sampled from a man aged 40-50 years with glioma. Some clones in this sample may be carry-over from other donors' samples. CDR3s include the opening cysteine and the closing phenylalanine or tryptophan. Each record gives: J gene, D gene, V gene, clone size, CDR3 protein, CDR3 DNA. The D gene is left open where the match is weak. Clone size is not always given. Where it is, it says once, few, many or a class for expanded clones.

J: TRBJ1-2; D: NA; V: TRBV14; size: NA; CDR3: CASSRTDWGADGYTF; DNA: TGTGCCAGCAGCCGAACCGACTGGGGCGCCGATGGCTACACCTTC
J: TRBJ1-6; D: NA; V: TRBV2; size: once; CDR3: CASRGRQAPLHF; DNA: TGTGCCAGCAGGGGCAGACAGGCACCCCTCCACTTT
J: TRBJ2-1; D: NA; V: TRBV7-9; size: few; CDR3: CASSSPAAGQNNEQFF; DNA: TGTGCCAGCAGCTCCCCCGCCGCGGGACAGAACAATGAGCAGTTCTTC
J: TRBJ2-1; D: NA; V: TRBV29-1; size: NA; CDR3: CSAAPWGTYNEQFF; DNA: TGCAGCGCAGCGCCCTGGGGGACATACAATGAGCAGTTCTTC
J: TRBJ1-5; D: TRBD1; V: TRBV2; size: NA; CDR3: CARGEDRGPQHSNQPQHF; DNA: TGTGCCAGGGGGGAGGACAGGGGGCCGCAACATAGCAATCAGCCCCAGCATTTT
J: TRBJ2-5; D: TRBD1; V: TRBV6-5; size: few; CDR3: CASSYSRDRQETQYF; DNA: TGTGCCAGCAGTTATTCACGGGACAGACAAGAGACCCAGTACTTC
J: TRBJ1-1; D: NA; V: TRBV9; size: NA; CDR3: CASSPHPGNTEAFF; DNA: TGTGCCAGCAGCCCCCACCCGGGGAACACTGAAGCTTTCTTT
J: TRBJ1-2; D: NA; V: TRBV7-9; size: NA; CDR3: CASSLGANYGYTF; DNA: TGTGCCAGCAGCTTAGGAGCTAACTATGGCTACACCTTC
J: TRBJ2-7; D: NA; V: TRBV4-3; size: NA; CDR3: CASSQVTSILGEQYF; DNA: TGCGCCAGCAGCCAAGTGACCTCGATATTGGGCGAGCAGTACTTC
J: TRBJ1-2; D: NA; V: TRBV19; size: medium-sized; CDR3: CASMLGAGGYTF; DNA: TGTGCCAGTATGCTGGGGGCTGGAGGCTACACCTTC
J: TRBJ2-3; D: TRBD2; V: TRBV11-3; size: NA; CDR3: CASSRGTSGESTDTQYF; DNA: TGTGCCAGCAGCCGAGGGACTAGCGGGGAGAGCACAGATACGCAGTATTTT
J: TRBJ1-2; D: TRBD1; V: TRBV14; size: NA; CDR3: CASSPGQNYGYTF; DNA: TGTGCCAGCAGCCCGGGACAGAACTATGGCTACACCTTC
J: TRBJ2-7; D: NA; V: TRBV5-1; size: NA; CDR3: CASSSPEGGREQYF; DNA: TGCGCCAGCAGCTCCCCCGAGGGGGGCCGCGAGCAGTACTTC
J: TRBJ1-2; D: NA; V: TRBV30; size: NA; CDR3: CAWSPSWGSNGYTF; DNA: TGCGCCTGGAGTCCGAGTTGGGGGAGTAATGGCTACACCTTC
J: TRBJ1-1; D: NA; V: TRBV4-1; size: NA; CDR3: CASSLGGRNTEAFF; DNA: TGCGCCAGCAGCCTCGGAGGAAGAAACACTGAAGCTTTCTTT
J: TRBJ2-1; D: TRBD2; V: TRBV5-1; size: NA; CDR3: CASSFKIERGVWYEQFF; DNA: TGCGCCAGCAGCTTTAAGATTGAGCGGGGGGTCTGGTATGAGCAGTTCTTC
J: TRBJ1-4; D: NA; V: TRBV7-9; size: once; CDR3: CASSLSEQAVPFF; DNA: TGTGCCAGCAGCTTATCGGAACAGGCTGTGCCGTTTTTT
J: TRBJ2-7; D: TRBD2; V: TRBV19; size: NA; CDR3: CASSIAAGGTNEQYF; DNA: TGTGCCAGTAGTATCGCGGCGGGGGGGACTAACGAGCAGTACTTC
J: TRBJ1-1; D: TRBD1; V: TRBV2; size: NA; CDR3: CASRRDRGTEAFF; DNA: TGTGCCAGCAGACGGGACAGGGGCACTGAAGCTTTCTTT
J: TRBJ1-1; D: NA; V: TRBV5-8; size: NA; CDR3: CASSLRVSGWRTEAFF; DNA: TGTGCCAGCAGCTTGAGGGTGTCAGGGTGGCGCACTGAAGCTTTCTTT
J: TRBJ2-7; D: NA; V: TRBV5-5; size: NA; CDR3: CASSLLLGYEQYF; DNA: TGTGCCAGCAGCTTGCTTCTTGGGTACGAGCAGTACTTC
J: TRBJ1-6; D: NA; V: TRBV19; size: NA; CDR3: CASSKGGASSPLHF; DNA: TGTGCCAGTAGCAAGGGGGGGGCGAGCTCACCCCTCCACTTT
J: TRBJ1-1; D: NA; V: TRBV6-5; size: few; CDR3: CASSYSADTEAFF; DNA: TGTGCCAGCAGTTACTCCGCGGACACTGAAGCTTTCTTT
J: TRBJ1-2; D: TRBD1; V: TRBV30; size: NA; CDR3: CAWSVSLAGGYGYTF; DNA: TGTGCCTGGAGTGTATCCCTAGCAGGGGGCTATGGCTACACCTTC
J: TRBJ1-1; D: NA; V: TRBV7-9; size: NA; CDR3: CANNRMNTEAFF; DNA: TGTGCCAACAACAGGATGAACACTGAAGCTTTCTTT
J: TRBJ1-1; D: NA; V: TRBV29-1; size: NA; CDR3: CSVGGMNTEAFF; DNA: TGCAGCGTTGGGGGTATGAACACTGAAGCTTTCTTT
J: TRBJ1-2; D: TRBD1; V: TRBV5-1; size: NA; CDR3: CASRTGDGYGYTF; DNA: TGCGCCAGCAGGACAGGGGACGGCTATGGCTACACCTTC
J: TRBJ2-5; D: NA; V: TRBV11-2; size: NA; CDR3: CASSLEGILPKTQYF; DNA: TGTGCCAGCAGCTTAGAGGGCATCCTCCCGAAGACCCAGTACTTC
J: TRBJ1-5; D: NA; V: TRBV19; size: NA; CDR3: CASSGQNNQPQHF; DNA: TGTGCCAGTAGCGGCCAAAATAATCAGCCCCAGCATTTT
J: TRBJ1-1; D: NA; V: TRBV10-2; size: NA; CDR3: CASSSGGTEAFF; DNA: TGCGCCAGCAGTTCTGGGGGCACTGAAGCTTTCTTT
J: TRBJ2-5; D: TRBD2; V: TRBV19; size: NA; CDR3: CASSITRTSGGADETQYF; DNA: TGTGCCAGTAGTATAACCCGGACTAGCGGGGGGGCCGACGAGACCCAGTACTTC
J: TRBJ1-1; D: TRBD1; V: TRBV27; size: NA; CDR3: CASSFPGQLVEAFF; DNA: TGTGCCAGCAGTTTTCCGGGACAGTTAGTGGAAGCTTTCTTT
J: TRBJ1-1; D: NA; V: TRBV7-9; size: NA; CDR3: CASSFDTEAFF; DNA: TGTGCCAGCAGCTTCGACACTGAAGCTTTCTTT
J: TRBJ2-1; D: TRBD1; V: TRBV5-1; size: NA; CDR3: CASSLGSDRDIAEQFF; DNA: TGCGCCAGCAGCTTGGGATCCGACAGGGATATCGCTGAGCAGTTCTTC
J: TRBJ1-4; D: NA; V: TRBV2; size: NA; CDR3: CASSAPLSEELFF; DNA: TGTGCCAGCAGTGCCCCTCTCAGTGAGGAACTGTTTTTT
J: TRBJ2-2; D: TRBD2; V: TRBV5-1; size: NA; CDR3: CASSPLRRGAFPGELFF; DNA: TGCGCCAGCAGCCCGCTTAGGCGGGGGGCCTTCCCCGGGGAGCTGTTTTTT
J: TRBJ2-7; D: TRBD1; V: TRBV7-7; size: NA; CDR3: CASSPGTGAGEQYF; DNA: TGTGCTAGCAGCCCCGGGACAGGGGCAGGAGAGCAGTACTTC
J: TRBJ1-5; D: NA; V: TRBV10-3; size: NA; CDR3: CAISESIPGTNQPQHF; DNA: TGTGCCATCAGTGAGTCTATCCCGGGAACCAATCAGCCCCAGCATTTT
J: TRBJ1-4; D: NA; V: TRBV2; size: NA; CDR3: CASSESGEKLFF; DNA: TGTGCCAGCAGTGAAAGTGGGGAAAAACTGTTTTTT
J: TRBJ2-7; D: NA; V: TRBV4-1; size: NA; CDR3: CASSQAMTFSYEQYF; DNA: TGCGCCAGCAGCCAAGCGATGACCTTTTCCTACGAGCAGTACTTC
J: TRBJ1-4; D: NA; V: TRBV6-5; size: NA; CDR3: CASSPRGLVEKLFF; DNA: TGTGCCAGCAGCCCCCGGGGGCTGGTTGAAAAACTGTTTTTT